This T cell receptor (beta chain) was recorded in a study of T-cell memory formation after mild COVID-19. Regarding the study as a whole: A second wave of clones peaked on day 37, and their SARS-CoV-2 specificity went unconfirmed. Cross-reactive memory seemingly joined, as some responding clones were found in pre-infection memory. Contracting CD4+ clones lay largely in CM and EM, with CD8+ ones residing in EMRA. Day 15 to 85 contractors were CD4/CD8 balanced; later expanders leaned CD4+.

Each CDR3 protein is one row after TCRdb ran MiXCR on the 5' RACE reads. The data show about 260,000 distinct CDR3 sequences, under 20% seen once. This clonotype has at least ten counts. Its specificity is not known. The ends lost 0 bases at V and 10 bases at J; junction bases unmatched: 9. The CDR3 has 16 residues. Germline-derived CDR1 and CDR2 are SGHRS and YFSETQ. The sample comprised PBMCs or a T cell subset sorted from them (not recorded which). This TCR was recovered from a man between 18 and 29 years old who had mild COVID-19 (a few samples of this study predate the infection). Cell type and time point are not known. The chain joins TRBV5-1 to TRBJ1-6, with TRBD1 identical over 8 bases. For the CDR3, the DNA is TGCGCCAGCAGCTTGGCCGTGACAGGGGATGGGTCACCCCTCCACTTT. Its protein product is CASSLAVTGDGSPLHF.